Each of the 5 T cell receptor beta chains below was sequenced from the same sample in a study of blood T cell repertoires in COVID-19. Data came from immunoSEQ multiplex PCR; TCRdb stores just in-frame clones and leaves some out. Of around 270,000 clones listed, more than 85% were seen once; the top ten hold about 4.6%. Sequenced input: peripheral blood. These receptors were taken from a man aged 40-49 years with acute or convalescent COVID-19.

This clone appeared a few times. Here the CDR3 DNA reads TGCGCCAGCAGTGAGTCGAGGGAGGGACATCAGCCCCAGCATTTT. Protein sequence: CASSESREGHQPQHF. The genes are TRBV10-1 and TRBJ1-5; D might be TRBD1 (5 bases). V lost 0 bases and J lost 5, with 11 bases in between. Per the germline V gene, CDR1 is WNHNN and CDR2 is SYGVQD (reference sequence). The CDR3 sequence is 15 residues long.

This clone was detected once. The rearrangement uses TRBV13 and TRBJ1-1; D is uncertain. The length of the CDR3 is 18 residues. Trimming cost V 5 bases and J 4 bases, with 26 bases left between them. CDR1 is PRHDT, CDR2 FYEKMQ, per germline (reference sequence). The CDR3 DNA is TGTGCCAGCAGCCCTACGGCCGGGGATCCTCTATTTTTCACTGAAGCTTTCTTT. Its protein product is CASSPTAGDPLFFTEAFF.

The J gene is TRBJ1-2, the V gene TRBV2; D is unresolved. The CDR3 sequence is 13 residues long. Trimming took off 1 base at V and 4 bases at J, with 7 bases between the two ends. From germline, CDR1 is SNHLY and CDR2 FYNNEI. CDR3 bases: TGTGCCAGCAGTGAAGGCCAGATCTATGGCTACACCTTC. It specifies CASSEGQIYGYTF. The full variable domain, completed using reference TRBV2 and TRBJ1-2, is EPEVTQTPSHQVTQMGQEVILRCVPISNHLYFYWYRQILGQKVEFLVSFYNNEISEKSEIFDDQFSVERPDGSNFTLKIRSTKLEDSAMYFCASSEGQIYGYTFGSGTRLTVV.

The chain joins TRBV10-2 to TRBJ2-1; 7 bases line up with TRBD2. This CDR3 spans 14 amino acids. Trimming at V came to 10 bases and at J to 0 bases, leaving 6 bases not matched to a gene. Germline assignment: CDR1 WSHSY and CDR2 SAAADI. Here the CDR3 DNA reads TGCGCCACCTTGGGGGGGTTCTCCTACAATGAGCAGTTCTTC. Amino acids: CATLGGFSYNEQFF.

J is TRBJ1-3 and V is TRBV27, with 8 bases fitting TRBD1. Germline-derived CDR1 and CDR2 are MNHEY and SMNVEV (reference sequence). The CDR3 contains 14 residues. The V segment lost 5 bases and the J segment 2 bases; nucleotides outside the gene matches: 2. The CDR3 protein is CASSRTGTGNTIYF. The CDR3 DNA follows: TGTGCCAGCAGTAGGACAGGGACTGGAAACACCATATATTTT.